This T cell receptor (beta chain) is from a study of T cell responses to AZD1222 COVID-19 vaccine. Study findings and constraints: The study reported that nearly half of spike-specific TCRs target unmutated variant regions.

CDR1 is MDHEN, CDR2 SYDVKM, per germline. The CDR3 covers 13 residues. V lost 3 bases, J lost 8 bases, and 11 bases lay in between. This clone came up once. Antigen: not known. Timing groups of about 4 and about 12 weeks for second doses were pooled. The method was immunoSEQ multiplex PCR; TCRdb's version includes in-frame clones alone and lacks a portion of them. The sample records 180,000 or so clones, approximately 91% being singletons. The gene calls are TRBV28 and TRBJ1-5; a possible D gene is TRBD1 (5 bases). The sample consisted of peripheral blood, taken 28 days after the second AZD1222 dose. The receptor's source is an adult who received the AZD1222 COVID-19 vaccine. The CDR3 region is CASSLPGQEPQHF. The CDR3 bases are TGTGCCAGCAGTTTGCCAGGGCAGGAGCCCCAGCATTTT. Filled out from reference TRBV28 and TRBJ1-5, the complete variable domain reads DVKVTQSSRYLVKRTGEKVFLECVQDMDHENMFWYRQDPGLGLRLIYFSYDVKMKEKGDIPEGYSVSREKKERFSLILESASTNQTSMYLCASSLPGQEPQHFGDGTRLSIL.